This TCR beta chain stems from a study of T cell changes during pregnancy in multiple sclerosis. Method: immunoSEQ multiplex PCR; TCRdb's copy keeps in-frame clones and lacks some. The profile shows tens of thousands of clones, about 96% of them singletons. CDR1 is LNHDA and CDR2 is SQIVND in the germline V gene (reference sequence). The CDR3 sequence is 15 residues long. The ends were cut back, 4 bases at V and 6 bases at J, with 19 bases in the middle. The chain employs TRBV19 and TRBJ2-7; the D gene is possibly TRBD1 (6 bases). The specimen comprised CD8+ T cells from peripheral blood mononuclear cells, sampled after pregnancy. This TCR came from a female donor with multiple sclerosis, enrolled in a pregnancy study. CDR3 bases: TGTGCCAGTAGTACCACCGACAGGATAGGAAGCGAGCAGTACTTC. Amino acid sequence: CASSTTDRIGSEQYF.